This record looks at one T cell receptor beta chain sequence and its context. Germline V gene data show CDR1 as MNHEY and CDR2 as SMNVEV (reference sequence). Trimming removed 2 bases from V and 3 bases from J; junction bases left unmatched: 5. The CDR3 runs to 16 residues. The data belong to a study of cytomegalovirus exposure and HLA in healthy donors. Produced via immunoSEQ multiplex PCR; TCRdb's table is partial and in-frame only. This sample carries about 150,000 clones, 65% to 90% of them seen once, and the ten largest clones take approximately 20%. The sequence was obtained from a man aged 18 to 30 in good health and CMV-seropositive. Sequences were obtained from PBMCs. The chain employs TRBV27 and TRBJ1-1; TRBD1 agrees at 11 bases. For the CDR3, the DNA is TGTGCCAGCAGTTTAATCGGACAGGGGGCAGACACTGAAGCTTTCTTT. Residues: CASSLIGQGADTEAFF.